Listed below are T cell receptor beta chains from one sample, sequenced in a study of shared clonotypes between healthy human individuals. The protocol was immunoSEQ multiplex PCR, while the TCRdb copy is restricted to in-frame clones and leaves out a portion. The sample lists roughly 2.5 million clones; around 94% were seen once. Source material: naive CD4+ T cells sorted from blood. The receptors originated from a young man in good health. Both conserved end residues are part of each CDR3. Fields, in order: V gene, D gene, clone size, J gene, CDR3 DNA, CDR3 protein. A D gene is named only where the DNA matches it firmly. Only part of the rows carry a size: once, few, many, or a class if the clone is expanded.

TRBV5-1,-,-,TRBJ1-3,TGCGCCAGCAGTGCATTCTCTGGAAACACCATATATTTT,CASSAFSGNTIYF
TRBV30,TRBD1,few,TRBJ1-1,TGTGCCTGGAGTGCCCGGACAGGAGAAGCTTTCTTT,CAWSARTGEAFF
TRBV19,-,-,TRBJ2-1,TGTGCCAGTAGTATGGACGGATTCTCCTACAATGAGCAGTTCTTC,CASSMDGFSYNEQFF
TRBV7-3,TRBD1,-,TRBJ2-2,TGTGCCAGCAGCTTGACACAGGGGGCTGGCGGGGAGCTGTTTTTT,CASSLTQGAGGELFF
TRBV10-3,TRBD2,-,TRBJ2-5,TGTGCCATCAGCCCGACGGGAGGGGAGACCCAGTACTTC,CAISPTGGETQYF
TRBV5-6,-,-,TRBJ2-7,TGTGCCAGCAGCTTACGGGGTACATCCTACGAGCAGTACTTC,CASSLRGTSYEQYF
TRBV11-2,TRBD1,-,TRBJ1-2,TGTGCCAGCAGCTTATCAGGGGGTACTAACTATGGCTACACCTTC,CASSLSGGTNYGYTF
TRBV18,TRBD2,-,TRBJ2-7,TGTGCCAGCTCAGCCGGTATAGCGGGAGGCTCCTACGAGCAGTACTTC,CASSAGIAGGSYEQYF
TRBV6-1,-,-,TRBJ1-3,TGTGCCAGCAGTGAACCAATCTCTGGAAACACCATATATTTT,CASSEPISGNTIYF
TRBV5-4,TRBD2,once,TRBJ2-7,TGTGCCAGCAGCCACCTAGCGGGAGAACCGGTCTCCTACGAGCAGTACTTC,CASSHLAGEPVSYEQYF
TRBV5-1,-,-,TRBJ2-1,TGCGCCAGCAGCTTGGTCCGGGACTGGAATGAGCAGTTCTTC,CASSLVRDWNEQFF
TRBV25-1,-,-,TRBJ1-4,TGTGCCAGCTCAGGACAGACGGGTGAAAAACTGTTTTTT,CASSGQTGEKLFF
TRBV11-2,TRBD1,-,TRBJ2-7,TGTGCCAGCAGCTTCGGACAGGGTAAAGGCGAGCAGTACTTC,CASSFGQGKGEQYF
TRBV29-1,-,-,TRBJ2-5,TGCAGCGTTGGTCAGCAAGAGACCCAGTACTTC,CSVGQQETQYF
TRBV30,-,-,TRBJ2-7,TGTGCCTGGACCCCCGGGGTATCCTACGAGCAGTACTTC,CAWTPGVSYEQYF
TRBV5-1,TRBD2,-,TRBJ2-1,TGCGCCAGCAGCTTGGGAGCGGGGGTGGTTAATGAGCAGTTCTTC,CASSLGAGVVNEQFF
TRBV5-6,-,-,TRBJ2-5,TGTGCCAGCAGCTTGACCAAGGAAGAGACCCAGTACTTC,CASSLTKEETQYF
TRBV10-3,TRBD1,-,TRBJ1-1,TGTGCCGTCGCCCAGGGGGGCGACACTGAAGCTTTCTTT,CAVAQGGDTEAFF
TRBV25-1,-,few,TRBJ1-2,TGTGCCAGCAGTGAATGGGGGGCCGGAGGCTACACCTTC,CASSEWGAGGYTF
TRBV2,-,-,TRBJ2-1,TGTGCCAGCAGTGAAAATCTCTTTCGTCGCAGGGATGAGCAGTTCTTC,CASSENLFRRRDEQFF
TRBV28,-,-,TRBJ1-5,TGTGCCAGCAGTTTATGGCGGGATTATCAGCCCCAGCATTTT,CASSLWRDYQPQHF
TRBV5-1,TRBD1,-,TRBJ2-1,TGCGCCAGCAGCCCCGGGACAGCTTACAATGAGCAGTTCTTC,CASSPGTAYNEQFF